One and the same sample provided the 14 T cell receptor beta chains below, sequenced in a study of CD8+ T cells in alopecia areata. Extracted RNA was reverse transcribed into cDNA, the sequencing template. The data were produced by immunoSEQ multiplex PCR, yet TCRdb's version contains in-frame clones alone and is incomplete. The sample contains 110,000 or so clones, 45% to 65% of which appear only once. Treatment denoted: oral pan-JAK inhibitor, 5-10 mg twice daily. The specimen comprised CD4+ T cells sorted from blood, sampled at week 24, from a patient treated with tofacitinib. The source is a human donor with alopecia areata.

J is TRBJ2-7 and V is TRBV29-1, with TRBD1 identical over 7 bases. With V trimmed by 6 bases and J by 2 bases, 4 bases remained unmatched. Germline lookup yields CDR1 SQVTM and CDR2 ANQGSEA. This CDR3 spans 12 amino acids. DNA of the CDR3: TGCAGCGTGGGGACAGCTGCCTACGAGCAGTACTTC. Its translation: CSVGTAAYEQYF.

The chain's CDR3 is CASSRLGLADNEQFF. DNA for the CDR3: TGTGCCAGCAGCCGCCTAGGACTAGCGGACAATGAGCAGTTCTTC. This chain joins TRBV5-5 and TRBJ2-1; 10 bases line up with TRBD2. The CDR3 runs to 15 residues. CDR1 and CDR2 (germline): SGHKS, YYEKEE (reference sequence). V lost 4 bases and J lost 5; bases outside the gene matches: 6.

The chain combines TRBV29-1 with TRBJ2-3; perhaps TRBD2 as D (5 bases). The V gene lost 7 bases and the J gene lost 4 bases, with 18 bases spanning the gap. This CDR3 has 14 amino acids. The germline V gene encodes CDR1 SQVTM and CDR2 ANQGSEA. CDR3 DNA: TGCAGCGGCACGACGGGATCCAGAGCAGATACGCAGTATTTT. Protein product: CSGTTGSRADTQYF.

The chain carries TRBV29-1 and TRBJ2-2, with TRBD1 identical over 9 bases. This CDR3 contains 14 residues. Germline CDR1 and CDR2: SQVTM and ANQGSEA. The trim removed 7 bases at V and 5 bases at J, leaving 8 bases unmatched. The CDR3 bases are TGCAGCGCCACCGGGACAGGGATTACCGGGGAGCTGTTTTTT. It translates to CSATGTGITGELFF.

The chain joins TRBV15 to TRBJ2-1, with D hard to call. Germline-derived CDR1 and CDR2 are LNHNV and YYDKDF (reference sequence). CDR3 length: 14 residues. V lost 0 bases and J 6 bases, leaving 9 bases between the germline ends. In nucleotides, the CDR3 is TGTGCCACCAGCAGAGATCCCGTCCCCAATGAGCAGTTCTTC. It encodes CATSRDPVPNEQFF.

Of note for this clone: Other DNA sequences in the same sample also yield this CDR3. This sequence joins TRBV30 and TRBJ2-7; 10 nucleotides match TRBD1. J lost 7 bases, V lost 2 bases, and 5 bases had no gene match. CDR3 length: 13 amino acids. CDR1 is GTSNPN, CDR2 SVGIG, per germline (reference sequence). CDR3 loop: CAWSRTGGGEQYF. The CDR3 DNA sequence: TGTGCCTGGAGTCGGACAGGGGGAGGTGAGCAGTACTTC.

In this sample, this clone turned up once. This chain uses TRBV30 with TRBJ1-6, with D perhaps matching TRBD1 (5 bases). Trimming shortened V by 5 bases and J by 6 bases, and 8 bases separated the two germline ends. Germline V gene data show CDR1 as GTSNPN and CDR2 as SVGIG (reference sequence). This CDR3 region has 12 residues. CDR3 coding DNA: TGTGCCTGGGCAGACAGTAATTCACCCCTCCACTTT. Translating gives CAWADSNSPLHF. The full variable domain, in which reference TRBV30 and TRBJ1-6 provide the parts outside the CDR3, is SQTIHQWPATLVQPVGSPLSLECTVEGTSNPNLYWYRQAAGRGLQLLFYSVGIGQISSEVPQNLSASRPQDRQFILSSKKLLLSDSGFYLCAWADSNSPLHFGNGTRLTVT.

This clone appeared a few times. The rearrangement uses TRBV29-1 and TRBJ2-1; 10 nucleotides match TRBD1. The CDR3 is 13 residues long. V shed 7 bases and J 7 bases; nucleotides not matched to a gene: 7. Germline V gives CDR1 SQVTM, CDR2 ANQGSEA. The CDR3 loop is CSGTGQGMNEQFF. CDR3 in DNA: TGCAGCGGGACGGGACAGGGGATGAATGAGCAGTTCTTC.

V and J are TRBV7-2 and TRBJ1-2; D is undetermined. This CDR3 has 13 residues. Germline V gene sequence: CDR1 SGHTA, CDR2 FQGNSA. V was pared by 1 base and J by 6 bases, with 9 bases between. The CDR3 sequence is CASSLDPHNGYTF. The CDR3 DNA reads TGTGCCAGCAGCTTAGACCCCCATAATGGCTACACCTTC.

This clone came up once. CDR3 nucleotides: TGTGCCAGCAGTGAAGCGCTTCGGGGCGAGCAGTACTTC. It encodes CASSEALRGEQYF. The chain links TRBV2 to TRBJ2-7, with D tentatively TRBD2 (5 bases). In germline, CDR1 is SNHLY, CDR2 FYNNEI. Trimming pared 0 bases from V and 6 bases from J, leaving 9 bases between. This CDR3 is built from 13 residues.

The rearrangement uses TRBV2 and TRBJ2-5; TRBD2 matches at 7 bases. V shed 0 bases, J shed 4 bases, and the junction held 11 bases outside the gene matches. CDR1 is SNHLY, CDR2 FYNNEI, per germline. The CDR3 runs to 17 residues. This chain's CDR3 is CASSEAGGFLAVETQYF. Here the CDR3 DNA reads TGTGCCAGCAGTGAAGCAGGCGGGTTTCTAGCGGTAGAGACCCAGTACTTC.

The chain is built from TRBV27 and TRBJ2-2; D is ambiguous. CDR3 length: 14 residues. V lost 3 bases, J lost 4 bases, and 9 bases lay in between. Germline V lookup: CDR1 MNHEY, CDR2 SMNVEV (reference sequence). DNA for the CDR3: TGTGCCAGCAGTTTTCGCCGCGGCACCGGGGAGCTGTTTTTT. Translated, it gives CASSFRRGTGELFF.

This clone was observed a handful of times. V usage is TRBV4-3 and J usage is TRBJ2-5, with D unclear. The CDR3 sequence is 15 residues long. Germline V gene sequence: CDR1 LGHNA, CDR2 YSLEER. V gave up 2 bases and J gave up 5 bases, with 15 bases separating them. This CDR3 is CASSQTWGFGETQYF. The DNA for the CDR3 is TGCGCCAGCAGCCAAACTTGGGGTTTTGGGGAGACCCAGTACTTC.

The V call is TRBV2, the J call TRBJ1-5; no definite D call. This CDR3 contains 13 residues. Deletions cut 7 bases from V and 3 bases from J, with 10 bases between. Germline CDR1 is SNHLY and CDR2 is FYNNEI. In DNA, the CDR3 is TGTGCCAGCAATACCGGGAACAATCAGCCCCAGCATTTT. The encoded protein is CASNTGNNQPQHF.